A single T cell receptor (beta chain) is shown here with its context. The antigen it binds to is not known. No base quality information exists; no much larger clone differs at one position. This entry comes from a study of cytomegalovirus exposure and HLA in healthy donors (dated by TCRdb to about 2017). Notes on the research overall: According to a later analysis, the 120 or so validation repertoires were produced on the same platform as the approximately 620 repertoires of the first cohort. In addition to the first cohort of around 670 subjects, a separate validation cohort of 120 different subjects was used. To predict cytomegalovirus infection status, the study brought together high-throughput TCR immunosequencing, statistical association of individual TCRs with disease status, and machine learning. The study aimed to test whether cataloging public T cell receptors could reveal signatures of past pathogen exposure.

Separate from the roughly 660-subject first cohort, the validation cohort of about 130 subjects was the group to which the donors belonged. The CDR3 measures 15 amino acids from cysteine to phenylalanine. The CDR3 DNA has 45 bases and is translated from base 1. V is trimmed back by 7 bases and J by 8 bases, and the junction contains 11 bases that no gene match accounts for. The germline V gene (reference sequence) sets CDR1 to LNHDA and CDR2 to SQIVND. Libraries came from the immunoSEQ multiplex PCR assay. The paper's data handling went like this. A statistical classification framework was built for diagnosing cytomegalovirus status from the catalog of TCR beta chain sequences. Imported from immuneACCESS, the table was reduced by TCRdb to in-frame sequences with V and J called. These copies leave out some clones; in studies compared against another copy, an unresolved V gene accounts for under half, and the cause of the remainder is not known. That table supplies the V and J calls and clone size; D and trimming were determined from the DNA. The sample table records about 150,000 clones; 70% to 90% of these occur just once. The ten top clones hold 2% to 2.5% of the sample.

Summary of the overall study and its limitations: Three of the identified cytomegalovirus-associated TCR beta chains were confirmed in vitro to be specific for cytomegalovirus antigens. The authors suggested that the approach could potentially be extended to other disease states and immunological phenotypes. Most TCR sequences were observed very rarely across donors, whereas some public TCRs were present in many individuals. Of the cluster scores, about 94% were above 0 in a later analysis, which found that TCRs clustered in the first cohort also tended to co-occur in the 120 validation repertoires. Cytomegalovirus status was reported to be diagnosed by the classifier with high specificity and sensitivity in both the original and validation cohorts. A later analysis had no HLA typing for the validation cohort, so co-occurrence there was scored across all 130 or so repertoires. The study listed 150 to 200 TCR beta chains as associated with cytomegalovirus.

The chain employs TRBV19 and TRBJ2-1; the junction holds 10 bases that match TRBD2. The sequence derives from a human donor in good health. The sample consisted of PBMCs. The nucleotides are TGTGCCAGTAAAGGTCTAGCGGGAGCAGAACATGAGCAGTTCTTC. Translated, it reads CASKGLAGAEHEQFF.